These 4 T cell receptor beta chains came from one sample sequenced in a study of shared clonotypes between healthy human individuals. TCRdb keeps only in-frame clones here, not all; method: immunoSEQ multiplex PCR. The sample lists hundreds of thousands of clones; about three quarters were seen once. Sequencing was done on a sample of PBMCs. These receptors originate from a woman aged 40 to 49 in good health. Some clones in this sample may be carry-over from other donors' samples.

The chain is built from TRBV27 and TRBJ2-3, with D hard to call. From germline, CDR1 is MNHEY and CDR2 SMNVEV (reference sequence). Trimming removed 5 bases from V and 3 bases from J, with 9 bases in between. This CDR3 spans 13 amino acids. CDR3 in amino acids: CASSPPFTDTQYF. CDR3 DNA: TGTGCCAGCAGTCCCCCCTTTACAGATACGCAGTATTTT.

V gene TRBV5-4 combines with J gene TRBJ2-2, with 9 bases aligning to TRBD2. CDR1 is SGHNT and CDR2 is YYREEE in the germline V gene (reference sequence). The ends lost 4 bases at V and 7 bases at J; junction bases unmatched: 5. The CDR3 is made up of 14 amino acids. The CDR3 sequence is CASSAGLAIGELFF. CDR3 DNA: TGTGCCAGCAGCGCGGGACTAGCAATCGGGGAGCTGTTTTTT.

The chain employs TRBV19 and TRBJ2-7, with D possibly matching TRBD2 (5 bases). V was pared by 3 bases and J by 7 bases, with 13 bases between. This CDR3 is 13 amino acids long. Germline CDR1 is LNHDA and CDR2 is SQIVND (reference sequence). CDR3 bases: TGTGCCAGTAGTATTGGACCGTCGGGGGAGCAGTACTTC. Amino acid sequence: CASSIGPSGEQYF.

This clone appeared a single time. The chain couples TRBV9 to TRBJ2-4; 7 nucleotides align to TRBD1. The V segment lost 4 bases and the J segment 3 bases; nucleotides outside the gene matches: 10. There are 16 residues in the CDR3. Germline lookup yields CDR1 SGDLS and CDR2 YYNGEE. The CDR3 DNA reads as TGTGCCAGCAGCCCCAGACAGGGCGTGGGCAAAAACATTCAGTACTTC. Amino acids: CASSPRQGVGKNIQYF.